Below, 26 T cell receptor beta chains from the same sample are listed, as sequenced in a study of T cell responses to AZD1222 COVID-19 vaccine. Produced via immunoSEQ multiplex PCR; TCRdb's table is partial and in-frame only. The repertoire holds 170,000 or so clones, with approximately 90% as singletons. Sequencing was performed on peripheral blood, taken on day 0 of AZD1222 vaccination. These TCRs come from an adult in good health.

This chain links TRBV6-5 with TRBJ1-6; D not resolved. The V end was cut by 6 bases, the J end by 4 bases, with 7 bases between. Germline loops: CDR1 MNHEY, CDR2 SVGAGI. The CDR3 totals 13 residues. The CDR3 DNA reads as TGTGCCAGCAGAGTGGGTTATAATTCACCCCTCCACTTT. This gives the protein CASRVGYNSPLHF.

This CDR3 reads CASSLLPRDSAYNEQFF. The CDR3 DNA is TGTGCCAGCAGCTTACTCCCTCGGGACAGTGCCTACAATGAGCAGTTCTTC. The chain links TRBV7-3 to TRBJ2-1; TRBD1 matches at 7 bases. The V segment lost 2 bases and the J segment 2 bases; nucleotides outside the gene matches: 9. The CDR3 covers 17 residues. Germline V gene lookup returns CDR1 SGHTA and CDR2 FQGTGA.

The chain employs TRBV18 and TRBJ1-5; tentatively, D is TRBD1 (5 bases). This CDR3 is 13 amino acids long. Between the trimmed V and J ends, which lost 2 bases and 7 bases, there was a span of 9 bases. Looked up from germline, CDR1 is KGHSH and CDR2 is LQKENI. The DNA for the CDR3 is TGTGCCAGCTCACCATTAGACAGCCAGCCCCAGCATTTT. Protein sequence: CASSPLDSQPQHF. The variable domain in full, with the rest retrieved from reference TRBV18 and TRBJ1-5, is NAGVMQNPRHLVRRRGQEARLRCSPMKGHSHVYWYRQLPEEGLKFMVYLQKENIIDESGMPKERFSAEFPKEGPSILRIQQVVRGDSAAYFCASSPLDSQPQHFGDGTRLSIL.

The V gene is TRBV7-2, the J gene TRBJ2-1; D is perhaps TRBD1 (6 bases). V lost 5 bases and J lost 6, with 14 bases in between. The CDR3 sequence is 14 residues long. Germline V gene lookup returns CDR1 SGHTA and CDR2 FQGNSA. Here the CDR3 reads CASSGNRVGNEQFF. The CDR3 DNA reads as TGTGCCAGCAGCGGAAACAGGGTCGGCAATGAGCAGTTCTTC. Drawing the rest from reference TRBV7-2 and TRBJ2-1, the complete variable domain is GAGVSQSPSNKVTEKGKDVELRCDPISGHTALYWYRQSLGQGLEFLIYFQGNSAPDKSGLPSDRFSAERTGGSVSTLTIQRTQQEDSAVYLCASSGNRVGNEQFFGPGTRLTVL.

The CDR3 sequence: CASSLAGLGYTF. The CDR3 coding sequence is TGTGCCAGCAGTTTGGCAGGGCTCGGCTACACCTTC. The chain combines TRBV28 with TRBJ1-2, with D perhaps matching TRBD1 (5 bases). V was pared by 3 bases and J by 8 bases, with 10 bases between. Germline V gives CDR1 MDHEN, CDR2 SYDVKM. The length of the CDR3 is 12 residues.

V gene TRBV19 combines with J gene TRBJ1-5, with TRBD1 matching 8 bases. The ends lost 6 bases at V and 1 base at J; junction bases unmatched: 8. CDR3 length: 16 amino acids. CDR1 LNHDA and CDR2 SQIVND come from the germline V gene (reference sequence). Here the CDR3 reads CASRNQGARSNQPQHF. CDR3 bases: TGTGCCAGTAGGAATCAGGGGGCGAGGAGCAATCAGCCCCAGCATTTT.

V gene TRBV19 combines with J gene TRBJ2-1; TRBD1 matches 8 bases. Trimming took 4 bases from V and 9 from J; bases not matched to a gene: 5. Looked up from germline, CDR1 is LNHDA and CDR2 is SQIVND (reference sequence). This CDR3 has 13 amino acids. CDR3 in amino acids: CASSTGQGLEQFF. The CDR3 nucleotides are TGTGCCAGTAGTACAGGACAGGGCCTTGAGCAGTTCTTC.

The chain employs TRBV28 and TRBJ2-1, with TRBD2 matching 9 bases. Germline V gives CDR1 MDHEN, CDR2 SYDVKM. The CDR3 runs to 14 residues. J lost 6 bases, V lost 8 bases, and 8 bases had no gene match. CDR3 amino acids: CASSGTSIANEQFF. In nucleotides, the CDR3 is TGTGCCAGCTCCGGGACTAGCATCGCCAATGAGCAGTTCTTC.

The chain couples TRBV19 to TRBJ1-2; D remains unclear. Trimming took 1 base from V and 6 from J, leaving 3 bases between them. There are 11 residues in the CDR3. Germline CDR1 is LNHDA and CDR2 is SQIVND (reference sequence). The CDR3 coding sequence is TGTGCCAGTAGTATAGGGAATGGCTACACCTTC. Encoded protein: CASSIGNGYTF.

This CDR3 reads CATSRGLGPDYEQYF. Written as DNA, the CDR3 is TGTGCCACCAGCAGAGGGCTAGGACCAGACTACGAGCAGTACTTC. The rearrangement uses TRBV15 and TRBJ2-7; unclear D gene. The CDR3 spans 15 residues. Germline CDR1 reads LNHNV; CDR2 reads YYDKDF (reference sequence). V gave up 1 base and J gave up 3 bases, with 13 bases separating them.

In DNA form, the CDR3 reads TGTGCCAGCAGCTTGGGGCAGAATACTAATGAAAAACTGTTTTTT. This sequence encodes CASSLGQNTNEKLFF. The V call is TRBV5-6, the J call TRBJ1-4; D uncertain. Germline CDR1 reads SGHDT; CDR2 reads YYEEEE. CDR3 length: 15 residues. V lost 0 bases and J lost 2, with 8 bases in between.

This clone is a singleton in its sample. J is TRBJ2-7 and V is TRBV6-5, with D maybe TRBD1 (6 bases). V gave up 0 bases and J gave up 2 bases, with 8 bases separating them. Per the germline V gene, CDR1 is MNHEY and CDR2 is SVGAGI. The CDR3 totals 14 residues. The CDR3 DNA is TGTGCCAGCAGTTACTCGGGACACGCCTACGAGCAGTACTTC. Translated, it gives CASSYSGHAYEQYF.

V is TRBV6-5 and J is TRBJ1-2; no definite D call. CDR1 and CDR2 from the germline V gene are MNHEY and SVGAGI. The CDR3 totals 14 residues. V was cut by 0 bases and J by 3 bases, with 8 bases left in between. DNA for the CDR3: TGTGCCAGCAGTTACTCGGGTCGGGACTATGGCTACACCTTC. As protein: CASSYSGRDYGYTF.

V gene TRBV6-5 combines with J gene TRBJ2-2, with 8 bases matching TRBD1. J lost 13 bases, V lost 6 bases, and 7 bases had no gene match. The CDR3 is 12 residues long. Germline CDR1 and CDR2: MNHEY and SVGAGI. CDR3 loop: CASSSGQGGLFF. Here the CDR3 DNA reads TGTGCCAGCAGCTCTGGACAGGGAGGGCTGTTTTTT.

The genes are TRBV14 and TRBJ2-5, with D possibly TRBD1 on 5 matching bases. V dropped 5 bases and J dropped 4 bases, with 8 bases sitting between them. Germline V lookup: CDR1 SGHDN, CDR2 FVKESK. The CDR3 contains 12 residues. This CDR3 reads CASSWGLETQYF. CDR3 coding DNA: TGTGCCAGCAGCTGGGGCTTAGAGACCCAGTACTTC.

This clone was seen more than once but under ten times. The chain carries TRBV5-1 and TRBJ2-7, with TRBD2 matching over 8 bases. The CDR3 is 14 amino acids. V was clipped by 4 bases and J by 3 bases; unmatched bases: 6. Germline values: CDR1 SGHRS, CDR2 YFSETQ. The CDR3 coding sequence is TGCGCCAGCAGCCTCACTAGCGGACACTACGAGCAGTACTTC. The encoded protein is CASSLTSGHYEQYF.

The chain is built from TRBV6-5 and TRBJ2-5; D unresolved. Between the trimmed V and J ends, which lost 2 bases and 5 bases, there was a span of 6 bases. Germline V lookup: CDR1 MNHEY, CDR2 SVGAGI. The CDR3 covers 12 residues. The CDR3 DNA follows: TGTGCCAGCAGTTACATGGGGGAGACCCAGTACTTC. This translates into CASSYMGETQYF.

J is TRBJ2-7 and V is TRBV9, with a tentative D call TRBD2 (6 bases). The germline V and J ends were trimmed by 0 bases and 4 bases, with 17 bases remaining between them. The CDR3 covers 16 residues. Germline values: CDR1 SGDLS, CDR2 YYNGEE. The CDR3 region is CASSVGVGRFTYEQYF. CDR3 DNA sequence: TGTGCCAGCAGCGTAGGGGTAGGGAGGTTCACTTACGAGCAGTACTTC.

To note about this clone: The junction departs from the called germline gene at one end, perhaps through a read error. V usage is TRBV7-8 and J usage is TRBJ2-7; D may be TRBD2 (5 bases). CDR3 length: 12 amino acids. Germline-derived CDR1 and CDR2 are SGHVS and FQNEAQ. CDR3 nucleotides: TGTGCCAGCAGCTTAGAGGAGGCGGGCCCTTATTTC. This encodes CASSLEEAGPYF.

V gene TRBV5-1 combines with J gene TRBJ2-3, with D tentatively TRBD2 (6 bases). V was shortened by 1 base and J by 5 bases, with 14 bases between the two germline ends. This CDR3 is built from 15 residues. From germline, CDR1 is SGHRS and CDR2 YFSETQ. CDR3 loop: CASSLPNSGGDTQYF. The CDR3, as DNA: TGCGCCAGCAGCTTGCCTAATTCCGGGGGAGATACGCAGTATTTT.

The V gene is TRBV27, the J gene TRBJ1-4; no definite D call. CDR1 and CDR2 from the germline V gene are MNHEY and SMNVEV (reference sequence). V was cut by 6 bases and J by 0 bases, with 11 bases left in between. This CDR3 spans 15 amino acids. CDR3 coding DNA: TGTGCCAGCAGGTCAAATGGTGCAACTAATGAAAAACTGTTTTTT. The encoded protein is CASRSNGATNEKLFF.

This chain joins TRBV7-2 and TRBJ1-6; no clear D gene. Germline V gives CDR1 SGHTA, CDR2 FQGNSA. V was clipped by 4 bases and J by 6 bases, with 4 bases between them. The CDR3 consists of 12 residues. In nucleotides, the CDR3 is TGTGCCAGCAGCTCCGGTAATTCACCCCTCCACTTT. This gives the protein CASSSGNSPLHF.

CDR3 amino acids: CSEREGGGNEQFF. CDR3 sequence (DNA): TGCAGCGAGCGGGAGGGCGGGGGGAATGAGCAGTTCTTC. This chain links TRBV29-1 with TRBJ2-1; 10 nucleotides match TRBD2. The CDR3 is 13 amino acids. Germline V lookup: CDR1 SQVTM, CDR2 ANQGSEA. V lost 7 bases, J lost 7 bases, and 7 bases stayed unmatched.

This clone showed up just a few times. The genes are TRBV15 and TRBJ1-3, with 9 bases matching TRBD1. There are 18 residues in the CDR3. J was trimmed by 4 bases and V by 2 bases; bases with no gene match: 12. CDR1 and CDR2 (germline): LNHNV, YYDKDF (reference sequence). The CDR3 reads CATSRNSGTGWRGNTIYF. The DNA of the CDR3 is TGTGCCACCAGCAGAAACTCCGGGACAGGGTGGAGAGGAAACACCATATATTTT.

The chain employs TRBV28 and TRBJ2-3; no firm D call. Germline CDR1 is MDHEN and CDR2 is SYDVKM. The CDR3 is 15 amino acids. V was clipped by 3 bases and J by 2 bases, with 12 bases between them. The CDR3 spells CASSFVTGATDTQYF. The CDR3 DNA reads TGTGCCAGCAGTTTCGTAACCGGAGCCACAGATACGCAGTATTTT.

The chain carries TRBV27 and TRBJ2-1; tentatively, D is TRBD1 or TRBD2 (5 bases each). The V end was cut by 2 bases, the J end by 7 bases, with 18 bases between. Germline CDR1 MNHEY, CDR2 SMNVEV (reference sequence). The CDR3 has 16 residues. DNA of the CDR3: TGTGCCAGCAGTTTACAGGGCCCGGGAAGGTGGAATGAGCAGTTCTTC. Protein product: CASSLQGPGRWNEQFF.